The source of this TCR beta chain is a study of blood T cell repertoires in COVID-19. The overall study: Sites in the United States, Italy and Spain provided acute and convalescent COVID-19 samples. In each case, the material was cDNA or gDNA derived from T cells, B-cell-depleted T cells, or PBMCs.

In the source study's methods: Counts of nucleated cells, estimated from reference gene primer amplification, were obtained. Assay: immunoSEQ multiplex PCR; the TCRdb copy retains only in-frame clones and omits some. That table furnishes V, J and clone size, whereas the DNA furnished D and trimming. There are hundreds of thousands of clones in the sample; 86% occur only once, and over 1.3% lies in the top ten. Sequenced: peripheral blood. This TCR derives from a woman younger than 45 with active or convalescent COVID-19.

The CDR3 protein is CAIGGQEIYGYTF. For the CDR3, the DNA is TGTGCCATAGGCGGACAGGAGATATATGGCTACACCTTC. V and J are TRBV10-3 and TRBJ1-2; TRBD1 matches 7 bases. Losses at the gene ends were 9 bases for V and 5 bases for J; bases not matched to a gene: 9. Germline assignment: CDR1 ENHRY and CDR2 SYGVKD. The CDR3 has 13 amino acids.